This TCR beta chain was sequenced for a study of neurological immune-mediated disorders. Study results and limitations: Expansion of TCR clones was greatest in HTLV-1-associated myelopathy and smallest in multiple sclerosis, where it fell below that of healthy controls.

A few counts support this clonotype. Its antigen is unknown. The cDNA came from 5'RACE with 10-nucleotide random UMIs. TCRdb reprocessed the 5' RACE reads via MiXCR and lists one record per CDR3 protein. The data hold 71,000 or so distinct CDR3 sequences, with roughly an eighth observed a single time. Per germline, CDR1 SEHNR and CDR2 FQNEAQ (reference sequence). The ends lost 4 bases at V and 1 base at J; junction bases unmatched: 6. The CDR3 spans 17 residues. Time point specified: longitudinal time-point 1 (baseline). PBMCs stored at -80 C, 2 million in total, were the source of the unsorted libraries.

The sample was PBMCs. The chain recombines TRBV7-9 with TRBJ2-2; 10 bases match TRBD1. The TCR sequence derives from a female donor with HTLV-1-associated myelopathy (HAM/TSP). The CDR3 sequence is CASSYDRGRVNTGELFF. Here the CDR3 DNA reads TGTGCCAGCAGCTACGACAGGGGGCGCGTGAACACCGGGGAGCTGTTTTTT.